A selection of T cell receptor beta chains follows, all from one sample in a study of patients and donors after allogeneic stem cell transplantation. One entry per CDR3 protein, called by TCRdb with MiXCR from the RT-PCR reads. The sample consists of 800,000 to 1,000,000 distinct CDR3 sequences, around 17% of them appearing once. The sequenced sample was blood, either unsorted or a sorted T cell fraction (not recorded which). The receptors stem from a human donor who was either an allogeneic HSCT recipient or a stem cell or donor lymphocyte infusion donor (not recorded which). It is not recorded whose cells these are; they may come from a transplant donor. Both conserved end residues are part of each CDR3. The D gene is left open where the match is weak. Clone size is shown for a subset of rows, as once, few, many or a class of expanded clone.

J: TRBJ2-5
length: 15
D: TRBD2
V: TRBV4-3
size: -
CDR3: CASSQEGLVGETQYF
DNA: TGCGCCAGCAGCCAAGAGGGACTAGTGGGGGAGACCCAGTACTTC

J: TRBJ2-7
length: 15
D: TRBD2
V: TRBV3-1
size: few
CDR3: CASSPIAGGPYEQYF
DNA: TGTGCCAGCAGCCCAATAGCGGGAGGGCCTTACGAGCAGTACTTC

J: TRBJ2-3
length: 19
D: TRBD2
V: TRBV7-8
size: -
CDR3: CASSFSRLGGLVRTDTQYF
DNA: TGTGCCAGCAGCTTTAGTAGATTGGGGGGACTAGTGCGCACAGATACGCAGTATTTT

J: TRBJ1-1
length: 18
D: -
V: TRBV7-7
size: many
CDR3: CASSLAGPAGKMNTEAFF
DNA: TGTGCTAGCAGCTTAGCTGGTCCGGCAGGGAAAATGAACACTGAAGCTTTCTTT

J: TRBJ2-3
length: 12
D: -
V: TRBV15
size: few
CDR3: CATSHEGDTQYF
DNA: TGTGCCACCAGCCACGAAGGTGATACGCAGTATTTT

J: TRBJ2-1
length: 15
D: -
V: TRBV6-5
size: -
CDR3: CASSYSPSSYNEQFF
DNA: TGTGCCAGCAGTTACAGTCCCAGCTCCTACAATGAGCAGTTCTTC

J: TRBJ1-2
length: 13
D: TRBD1
V: TRBV24-1
size: few
CDR3: CAASGTGGYGYTF
DNA: TGTGCCGCTTCCGGGACAGGGGGCTATGGCTACACCTTC

J: TRBJ1-6
length: 15
D: -
V: TRBV6-1
size: few
CDR3: CASNAASSYNSPLHF
DNA: TGTGCCAGCAATGCAGCCAGCTCCTATAATTCACCCCTCCACTTT

J: TRBJ2-4
length: 18
D: -
V: TRBV9
size: -
CDR3: CASSVAAGPPRAKNIQYF
DNA: TGTGCCAGCAGCGTAGCGGCGGGACCCCCGCGAGCCAAAAACATTCAGTACTTC

J: TRBJ1-5
length: 13
D: -
V: TRBV2
size: -
CDR3: CASTEGRVQPQHF
DNA: TGTGCCAGCACCGAAGGCAGGGTTCAGCCCCAGCATTTT

J: TRBJ1-5
length: 14
D: -
V: TRBV2
size: -
CDR3: CASSDIQSNQPQHF
DNA: TGTGCCAGCAGTGATATCCAAAGCAATCAGCCCCAGCATTTT

J: TRBJ2-7
length: 14
D: TRBD2
V: TRBV2
size: -
CDR3: CASLSSGSWNEQYF
DNA: TGTGCCAGCCTTTCTAGCGGGAGTTGGAACGAGCAGTACTTC